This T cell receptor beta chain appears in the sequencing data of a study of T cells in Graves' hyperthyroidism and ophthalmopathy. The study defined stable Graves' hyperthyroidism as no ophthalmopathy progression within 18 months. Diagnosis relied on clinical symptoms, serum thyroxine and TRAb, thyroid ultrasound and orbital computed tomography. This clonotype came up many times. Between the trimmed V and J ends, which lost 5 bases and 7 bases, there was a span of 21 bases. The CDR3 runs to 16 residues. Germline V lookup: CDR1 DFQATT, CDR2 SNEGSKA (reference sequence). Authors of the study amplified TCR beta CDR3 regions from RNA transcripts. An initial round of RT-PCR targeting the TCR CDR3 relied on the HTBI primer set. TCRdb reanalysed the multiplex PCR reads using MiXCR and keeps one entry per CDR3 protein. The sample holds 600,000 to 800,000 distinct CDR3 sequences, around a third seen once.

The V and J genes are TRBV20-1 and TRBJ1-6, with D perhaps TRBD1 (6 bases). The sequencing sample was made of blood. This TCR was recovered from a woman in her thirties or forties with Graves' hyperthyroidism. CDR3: CSASHDRQPWNSPLHF. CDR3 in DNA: TGCAGTGCTTCCCATGACAGGCAGCCCTGGAATTCACCCCTCCACTTT.